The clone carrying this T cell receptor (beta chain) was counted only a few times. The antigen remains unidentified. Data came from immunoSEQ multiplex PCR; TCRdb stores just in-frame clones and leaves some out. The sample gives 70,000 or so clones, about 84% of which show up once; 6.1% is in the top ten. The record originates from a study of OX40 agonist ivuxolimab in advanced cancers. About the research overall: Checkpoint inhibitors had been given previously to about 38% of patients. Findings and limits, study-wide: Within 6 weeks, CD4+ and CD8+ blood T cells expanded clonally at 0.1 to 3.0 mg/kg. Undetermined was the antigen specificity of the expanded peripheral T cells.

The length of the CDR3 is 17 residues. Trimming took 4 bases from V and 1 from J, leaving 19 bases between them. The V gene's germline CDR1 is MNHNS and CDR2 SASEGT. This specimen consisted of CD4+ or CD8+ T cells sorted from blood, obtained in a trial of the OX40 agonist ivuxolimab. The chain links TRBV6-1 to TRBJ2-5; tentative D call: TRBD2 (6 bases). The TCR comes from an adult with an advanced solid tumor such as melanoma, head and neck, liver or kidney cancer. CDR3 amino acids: CASSANSLAAAQETQYF. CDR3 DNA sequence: TGTGCCAGCAGTGCAAATTCGTTAGCGGCCGCCCAAGAGACCCAGTACTTC.